The 5 T cell receptor beta chains presented below share a single source sample, sequenced in a study of CD8 T cells in ankylosing spondylitis. Antigen specificity for these receptors is unknown. Study-level findings and limits: What seemed typical of ankylosing spondylitis blood was a TCR beta motif built from under 10 highly homologous variants.

TCRdb fed the 5' RACE reads into MiXCR, producing one record per CDR3 protein. Here the sample spans hundreds of thousands of distinct CDR3 sequences, around 18% being singletons. Sequencing input: blood, either unsorted or a sorted T cell fraction (not recorded which). These receptors were obtained from a male donor with ankylosing spondylitis.

This chain links TRBV28 with TRBJ2-3; the D is unclear. Germline V gene sequence: CDR1 MDHEN, CDR2 SYDVKM. This CDR3 is 14 amino acids long. The V and J ends lost 9 bases and 4 bases respectively, with 17 bases between them. The CDR3: CASSTPSSPDTQYF. The CDR3 DNA reads TGTGCCAGTAGCACTCCTTCATCCCCAGATACGCAGTATTTT.

This chain joins TRBV12-3 or TRBV12-4 and TRBJ2-1; tentatively, D is TRBD1 (6 bases). Trimming shortened V by 3 bases and J by 6 bases, and 12 bases separated the two germline ends. There are 14 residues in the CDR3. For the CDR3, the DNA is TGTGCCAGCAGTTTGAGCAGGGGCAGCAATGAGCAGTTCTTC. Protein sequence: CASSLSRGSNEQFF.

J is TRBJ2-1 and V is TRBV7-9; possible D gene TRBD2, 5 bases. The V end lost 3 bases, the J end lost 8 bases, and 8 bases lay between the germline ends. The CDR3 has 12 amino acids. Germline loops: CDR1 SEHNR, CDR2 FQNEAQ (reference sequence). CDR3 loop: CASSFFGDEQFF. The CDR3 region has the DNA TGTGCCAGCAGCTTCTTCGGGGATGAGCAGTTCTTC.

The chain is built from TRBV20-1 and TRBJ1-2, with a tentative D call TRBD1 (6 bases). Germline V gene sequence: CDR1 DFQATT, CDR2 SNEGSKA (reference sequence). There are 15 residues in the CDR3. As DNA, the CDR3 is TGCAGATGTAGAAGTCTGGAGGGGGGTAACTATGGCTACACCTTC. Amino acid sequence: CRCRSLEGGNYGYTF.

This clonotype occurred many times. The V gene is TRBV10-3, the J gene TRBJ2-7; no clear D gene. The CDR3 loop spans 13 amino acids. Germline V CDR1 and CDR2: ENHRY, SYGVKD. Trimming removed 0 bases at V and 4 bases at J, with 7 bases between. CDR3 DNA: TGTGCCATCAGTGAGTCAATCGGGTACGAGCAGTACTTC. Its translation is CAISESIGYEQYF.